This T cell receptor beta chain was identified during a study of T-cell reconstitution after alpha-beta-depleted transplantation in children. The CDR3 sequence is 16 residues long. The germline CDR1 and CDR2 sequences are DFQATT and SNEGSKA (reference sequence). The ends lost 0 bases at V and 0 bases at J; junction bases unmatched: 4. Study-level findings and limits: T-cell counts and diversity at one year post-transplant came mainly from newly produced T cells.

This clonotype was detected many times. Its matching antigen is unknown. Unique molecular identifiers were built into the TCRbeta library. TCRdb re-derived calls from the PCR reads in MiXCR, one entry per CDR3 protein. This table has a few hundred thousand distinct CDR3 sequences, approximately 10% appearing once. The chain has TRBV20-1 and TRBJ2-1, with 8 bases fitting TRBD1. This specimen consisted of PBMCs, obtained before TCRalphabeta/CD19-depleted stem cell transplant. The sequence was obtained from a child under two years old with acute myeloid leukemia, due to receive a stem cell transplant. This chain's CDR3 is CSARDHRGSSYNEQFF. The CDR3 DNA is TGCAGTGCTAGAGATCACAGGGGGAGCTCCTACAATGAGCAGTTCTTC.